The entry below describes one T cell receptor (beta chain). This specimen comes from a study of shared clonotypes between healthy human individuals. Sequencing used immunoSEQ multiplex PCR; TCRdb keeps in-frame clones, though not all of them. The table lists 2,100,000 or so clones, roughly 95% of them singletons. Trimming cost V 3 bases and J 4 bases, with 11 bases left between them. Germline CDR1 reads KGHSH; CDR2 reads LQKENI. The CDR3 totals 14 residues. The sample comprised naive CD4+ T cells sorted from blood. Subset denoted: CD45RA+ positively selected. The chain has TRBV18 and TRBJ2-3; tentatively, D is TRBD2 (5 bases). The clonotype originates from a young man in good health. CDR3 sequence reads: CASSPGLESDTQYF. The CDR3 DNA sequence: TGTGCCAGCTCACCTGGACTCGAGTCAGATACGCAGTATTTT. Filled out from reference TRBV18 and TRBJ2-3, the complete variable domain reads NAGVMQNPRHLVRRRGQEARLRCSPMKGHSHVYWYRQLPEEGLKFMVYLQKENIIDESGMPKERFSAEFPKEGPSILRIQQVVRGDSAAYFCASSPGLESDTQYFGPGTRLTVL.